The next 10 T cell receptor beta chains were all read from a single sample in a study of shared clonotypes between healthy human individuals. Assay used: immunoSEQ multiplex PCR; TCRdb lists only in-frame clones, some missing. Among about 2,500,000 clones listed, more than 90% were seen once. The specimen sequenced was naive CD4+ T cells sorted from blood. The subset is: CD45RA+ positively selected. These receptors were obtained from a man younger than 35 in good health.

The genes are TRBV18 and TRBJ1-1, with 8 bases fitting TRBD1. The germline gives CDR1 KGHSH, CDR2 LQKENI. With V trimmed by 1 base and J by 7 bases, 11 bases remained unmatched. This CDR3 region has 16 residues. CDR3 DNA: TGTGCCAGCTCACCACAGGACAGGGCTTCAAAGGGTGAAGCTTTCTTT. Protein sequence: CASSPQDRASKGEAFF.

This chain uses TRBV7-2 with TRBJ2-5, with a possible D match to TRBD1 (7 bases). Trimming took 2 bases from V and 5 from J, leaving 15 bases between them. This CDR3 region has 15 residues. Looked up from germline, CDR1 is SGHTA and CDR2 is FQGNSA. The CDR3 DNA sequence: TGTGCCAGCAGCTTATCCGCGGCAGGGGGGGAGACCCAGTACTTC. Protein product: CASSLSAAGGETQYF.

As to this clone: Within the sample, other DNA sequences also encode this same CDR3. CDR3 region: CASSSRQGYEQYF. The CDR3 DNA is TGTGCCAGCTCATCTCGACAGGGCTACGAGCAGTACTTC. The V call is TRBV18, the J call TRBJ2-7, with 7 bases lining up with TRBD1. The length of the CDR3 is 13 residues. Trimming removed 5 bases from V and 3 bases from J; junction bases left unmatched: 4. Germline CDR1 is KGHSH and CDR2 is LQKENI.

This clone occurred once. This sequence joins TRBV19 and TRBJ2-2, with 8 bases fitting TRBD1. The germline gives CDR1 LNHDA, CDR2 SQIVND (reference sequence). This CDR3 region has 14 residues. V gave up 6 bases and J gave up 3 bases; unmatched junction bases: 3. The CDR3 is CASSRQGHTGELFF. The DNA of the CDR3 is TGTGCCAGTAGCCGACAGGGGCACACCGGGGAGCTGTTTTTT.

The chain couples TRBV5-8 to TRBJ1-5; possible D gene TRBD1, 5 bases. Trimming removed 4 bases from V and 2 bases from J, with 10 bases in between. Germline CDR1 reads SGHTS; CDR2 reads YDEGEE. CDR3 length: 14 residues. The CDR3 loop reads CASSRGEGNQPQHF. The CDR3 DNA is TGTGCCAGCAGCCGAGGGGAGGGCAATCAGCCCCAGCATTTT.

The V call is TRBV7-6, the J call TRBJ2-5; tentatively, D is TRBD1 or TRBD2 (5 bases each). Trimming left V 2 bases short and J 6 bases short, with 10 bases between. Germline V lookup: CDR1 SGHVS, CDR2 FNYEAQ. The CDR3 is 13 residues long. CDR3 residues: CASSLTGLKTQYF. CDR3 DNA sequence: TGTGCCAGCAGCTTAACGGGGCTAAAGACCCAGTACTTC.

The DNA of the CDR3 is TGCAGCGTCCGGGGGGCAGGCAATCAGCCCCAGCATTTT. Protein sequence: CSVRGAGNQPQHF. V gene TRBV29-1 combines with J gene TRBJ1-5, with a tentative D call TRBD1 (6 bases). This CDR3 is built from 13 residues. Germline V lookup: CDR1 SQVTM, CDR2 ANQGSEA. V gave up 6 bases and J gave up 2 bases, with 11 bases separating them.

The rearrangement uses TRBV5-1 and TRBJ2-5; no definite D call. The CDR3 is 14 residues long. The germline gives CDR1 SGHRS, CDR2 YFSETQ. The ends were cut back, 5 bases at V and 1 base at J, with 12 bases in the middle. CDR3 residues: CASSRPGLQETQYF. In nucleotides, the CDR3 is TGCGCCAGCAGTAGACCGGGCCTCCAAGAGACCCAGTACTTC.

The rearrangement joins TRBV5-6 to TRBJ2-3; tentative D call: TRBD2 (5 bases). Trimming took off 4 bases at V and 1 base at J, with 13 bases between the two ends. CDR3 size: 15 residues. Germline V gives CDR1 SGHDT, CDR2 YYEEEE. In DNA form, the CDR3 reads TGTGCCAGCAGCCACCGCGGGCGGGGCACAGATACGCAGTATTTT. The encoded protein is CASSHRGRGTDTQYF. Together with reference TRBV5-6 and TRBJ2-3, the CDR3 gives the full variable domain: DAGVTQSPTHLIKTRGQQVTLRCSPKSGHDTVSWYQQALGQGPQFIFQYYEEEERQRGNFPDRFSGHQFPNYSSELNVNALLLGDSALYLCASSHRGRGTDTQYFGPGTRLTVL.

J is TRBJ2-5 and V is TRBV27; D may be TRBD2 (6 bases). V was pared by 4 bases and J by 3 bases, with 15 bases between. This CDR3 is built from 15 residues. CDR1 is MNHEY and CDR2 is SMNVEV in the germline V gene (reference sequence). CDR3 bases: TGTGCCAGCAGTTCTCCGGGACTCGGAGAAGAGACCCAGTACTTC. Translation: CASSSPGLGEETQYF.